The subject of this entry is one T cell receptor (beta chain). V lost 2 bases, J lost 3 bases, and 7 bases stayed unmatched. From germline, CDR1 is ENHRY and CDR2 SYGVKD. The CDR3 is made up of 16 amino acids. This sample is drawn from a study of blood T cell repertoires in COVID-19. Turning to the study itself: Material from acute and convalescent COVID-19 was sourced from the United States, Italy and Spain.

In the authors' methods: Researchers report that nucleated cell counts were estimated from reference gene primer amplification. Sequencing used immunoSEQ multiplex PCR; TCRdb keeps in-frame clones, though not all of them. The V and J calls and clone size come from that table; D and trimming were worked out from the DNA. Of approximately 170,000 clones in the sample, about 83% were seen once. The Seattle patients, enrolled during active infection, were followed longitudinally. This TCR came from a woman older than 75 with COVID-19, enrolled during active disease. The source material was peripheral blood. This rearrangement joins TRBV10-3 to TRBJ2-1; 7 positions match TRBD2. The CDR3 sequence is CAISEMSGVYYNEQFF. CDR3 sequence (DNA): TGTGCCATCAGTGAGATGAGCGGGGTTTACTACAATGAGCAGTTCTTC.